This T cell receptor (beta chain) was identified during a study of technical replicates of blood from a few donors. The CDR3 sequence is 15 residues long. V gave up 2 bases and J gave up 5 bases; unmatched junction bases: 4. Germline values: CDR1 MNHEY, CDR2 SVGAGI. Clones were read by immunoSEQ multiplex PCR, and TCRdb kept only the in-frame ones, dropping some. The data show around 80,000 clones, 94% seen once. Input material: T cells isolated from PBMCs. The gene calls are TRBV6-5 and TRBJ1-5, with 9 nucleotides matching TRBD1. This clonotype was obtained from a human donor in good health. CDR3 loop: CASSYGQGKDQPQHF. DNA of the CDR3: TGTGCCAGCAGTTACGGACAGGGGAAGGATCAGCCCCAGCATTTT.